This TCR beta chain is drawn from a study of blood T cell repertoires in COVID-19. Study details: T cells, B-cell-depleted T cells, or PBMCs provided the cDNA or gDNA that served as material.

The CDR3 runs 11 residues. Trimming took off 7 bases at V and 5 bases at J, with 11 bases between the two ends. CDR1 and CDR2 from the germline V gene are DFQATT and SNEGSKA (reference sequence). The assay was immunoSEQ multiplex PCR, and TCRdb's table has in-frame clones only and misses some. The sample holds 150,000 or so clones, around four fifths seen once. The sample comprised peripheral blood. The chain recombines TRBV20-1 with TRBJ2-5, with a tentative D call TRBD2 (6 bases). The receptor was isolated from a human donor in a cohort sampled during active COVID-19. The CDR3 region is CSVGGGETQYF. Written as DNA, the CDR3 is TGCAGTGTGGGGGGAGGCGAGACCCAGTACTTC.